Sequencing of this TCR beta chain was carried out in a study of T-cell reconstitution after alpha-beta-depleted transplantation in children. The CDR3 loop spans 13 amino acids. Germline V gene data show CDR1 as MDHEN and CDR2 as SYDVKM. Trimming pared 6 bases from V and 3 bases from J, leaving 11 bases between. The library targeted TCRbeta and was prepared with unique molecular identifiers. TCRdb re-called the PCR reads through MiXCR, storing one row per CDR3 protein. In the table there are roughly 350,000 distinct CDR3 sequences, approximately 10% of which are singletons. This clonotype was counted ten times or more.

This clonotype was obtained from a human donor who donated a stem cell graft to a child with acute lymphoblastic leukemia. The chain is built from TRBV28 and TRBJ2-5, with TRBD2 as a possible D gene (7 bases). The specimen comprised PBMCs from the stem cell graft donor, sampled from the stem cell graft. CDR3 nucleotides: TGTGCCAGCAGGCGAGGGGGGGAAGAGACCCAGTACTTC. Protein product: CASRRGGEETQYF.